This TCR beta chain stems from a study of T cells after yellow fever vaccination (dated by TCRdb to between 2017 and 2020). Study-level background: The SMART-Seq v4 Ultra Low Input RNA kit was used to prepare libraries from fractions with low cell numbers. To track T-cell clones before and after primary and booster YFV17D yellow fever vaccination, bulk TCR alpha and beta repertoires were sequenced longitudinally. Two healthy male donors, one aged 18 to 30 and one aged 30 to 39 years, were included in the cohort. Blood was collected at multiple timepoints before and after primary and secondary immunization, and bulk PBMC replicates and cell subsets were isolated. Study-wide conclusions, independent of this receptor: Most clones expanded after primary vaccination were re-detected after the booster (about 95% of CD4 and around 88% of CD8), suggesting broad memory maintenance. A small share of clonotypes was detected in both CD4 and CD8 compartments, with the overlap likely arising from convergent recombination. Because abundant contaminating clonotypes from the bulk population could be contained in FACS-sorted repertoires, computational filtering was required. The secondary T-cell response was found to be weaker but faster than the primary response, with a peak reached on day 5 rather than on day 15. Because only a couple of donors were included in the study, the extent to which the findings can be generalized is limited.

The treatment or condition label corresponds to: live attenuated yellow fever vaccine strain. A standard Ficoll-Paque protocol was used to isolate PBMCs from peripheral blood. Dynabeads CD4 and CD8 positive selection kits were used to isolate CD4 and CD8 T-cell fractions. TriZol was used to extract RNA from bulk PBMCs, from CD4 and CD8 fractions, and from dextramer-positive and dextramer-negative fractions. This clonotype was seen ten or more times. The clone's antigen remains unknown. No base-level quality is on record; no much larger clone is a single base apart. Synthesis of TCR cDNA relied on 5'RACE template switching, a step that introduced a universal primer site along with unique molecular identifiers. Priming for cDNA synthesis came from both the TCR alpha and TCR beta constant segments. Two PCR steps were used to amplify libraries, with sample barcodes and sequencing adapters being added in the second step. Sequencing of libraries was done on Illumina HiSeq 2500 (2x100 bp) or NovaSeq (2x150 bp). The paper's processing steps were these. MIGEC was used to demultiplex reads and collapse the reads into UMI consensus sequences, and MiXCR was used for V(D)J alignment. Vaccine-responding clonotypes were identified with edgeR using replicate PBMC samples, with FDR below 0.01 and a log2 fold change above 5 up to day 15 being required. Each bulk clonotype was labeled CD4 or CD8 based on which sequenced repertoire, CD4 or CD8, contained the clonotype at higher abundance. Using fastp at Q25 and MiXCR, TCRdb reprocessed the public reads and kept productive beta chains. Each entry merges the rows of one CDR3 protein and shows their most common DNA and genes. The V and J calls, along with clone size, are taken from TCRdb and not from the paper's own processing. Counted in this sample were around 160,000 distinct CDR3 sequences; 6% to 7.5% of them appeared once. The ten largest make up under 3% of the sample.

This clonotype was sampled from a man younger than 35 who received the YFV17D yellow fever vaccine. The specimen comprised CD4+ T cells sorted from PBMCs, sampled 5 days after the first yellow fever vaccination.

CDR3 protein: CASSLSVGGQSEKLFF. The DNA is TGTGCCAGCAGTTTATCGGTAGGGGGCCAGAGTGAAAAACTGTTTTTT. The sequence links TRBV27 to TRBJ1-4; 7 bases in the junction line up with TRBD1. Including cysteine and phenylalanine, the CDR3 has 16 amino acids. Just CDR3 DNA is preserved here, 48 bases in frame from base 1. In the germline V gene (reference sequence), CDR1 corresponds to MNHEY and CDR2 to SMNVEV. V is cut back by 0 bases and J by 7 bases, with 8 bases in the junction unmatched.